This record concerns one T cell receptor beta chain sequence. Its recognized antigen is unknown. No base-level quality is on record; no much larger clone is a single base apart. The sample originates from a study of blood T cell repertoires in COVID-19 (TCRdb year 2020). As for the study more broadly: Samples covering the acute and convalescent phases of COVID-19 were provided by collaborators in the United States, Italy and Spain. The material from the prospective study consisted of cDNA or gDNA derived from T cells, B-cell-depleted T cells, or PBMCs. Subjects who had been exposed to COVID-19, were actively infected with it, or had recovered from it provided the deeply sampled blood TCRbeta repertoires that made up the dataset. A freely available public database, intended as a resource for researchers studying the immune response to SARS-CoV-2, is where the repertoires were released. The samples were drawn from the first 160 participants of the ongoing ImmuneRACE study and from over a thousand subjects provided by 6 global collaborators. Sample metadata almost always included a de-identified subject ID, COVID-19 status, age in years and sex. Where available, HLA class I and class II types were taken from metadata supplied by the sample provider and were not determined by assay-based typing.

Study-wide findings and limitations: The quantity of clinical and demographic metadata differed by source and by participant and was supplied without curation.

From a lookup of the germline V gene, CDR1 and CDR2 are MNHEY and SVGAGI. From the cysteine up to the phenylalanine, the CDR3 has a length of 13 residues. CDR3 DNA only is kept here, 39 bases in frame from base 1. V is trimmed back by 8 bases and J by 6 bases, and the junction contains 9 bases that no gene match accounts for. Whole blood was collected in K2EDTA tubes by collaborating institutions according to the institutions' own protocols. For TCRbeta analysis, collaborator samples were shipped as frozen whole blood, as isolated PBMCs, or as DNA extracted from either sample type. The immunoSEQ Assay, a bias-controlled multiplex PCR, was used to amplify TCRbeta CDR3 regions from genomic DNA. The original pipeline was this. Nucleated cell counts per sample were estimated from amplification of reference gene primers within the assay. To quantify the absolute abundance of each unique TCRbeta CDR3 rearrangement, sequence reads were collapsed and filtered. Productive Simpson clonality was computed per sample as the square root of Simpson's diversity index over productive rearrangements. TCRdb stores this immuneACCESS table with in-frame sequences only. Part of the clones is absent; in the studies checked, under half of the shortfall reflects unresolved V genes, and no reason is known for the rest. V, J and clone size reflect that table, while D and trimming were determined from the DNA. This sample comprises about 160,000 clones, around 86% of them detected only once. The ten largest clones capture about 3.5% of the sample.

The sequence derives from a man aged 65 to 85 with acute or convalescent COVID-19. The sequenced sample was peripheral blood. This chain joins TRBV6-5 to TRBJ2-7; TRBD1 matches 8 bases in the middle. The bases read TGTGCCAGCTCGGACAGGGCAGAGGGCGAGCAGTACTTC. The translation is CASSDRAEGEQYF.